Listed below are T cell receptor beta chains from one sample, sequenced in a study of blood T cell repertoires in COVID-19. TCRdb keeps only in-frame clones here, not all; method: immunoSEQ multiplex PCR. The repertoire holds approximately 180,000 clones, with 87% as singletons. Sequenced: peripheral blood. The origin of the receptors is a man between 60 and 75 years old with active or convalescent COVID-19. The CDR3 runs from the conserved cysteine through the conserved F or W. The order of the fields is J gene, D gene, V gene, clone size, CDR3 protein, CDR3 DNA. A D gene is named only where the DNA matches it firmly. A row's size may be missing; if present it is once, few, many or a size class.

TRBJ2-2 . TRBV5-1 . CASSLIGGDTGELFF TGCGCCAGCAGCTTGATAGGAGGGGACACCGGGGAGCTGTTTTTT
TRBJ1-1 . TRBV10-3 . CAIKGDTEAFF TGTGCCATCAAGGGGGACACTGAAGCTTTCTTT
TRBJ1-3 TRBD1 TRBV11-2 . CASSPTGGGNTIYF TGTGCCAGCAGCCCTACAGGGGGTGGAAACACCATATATTTT
TRBJ2-3 TRBD2 TRBV10-3 . CAISDRGGAGDTQYF TGTGCCATCAGTGACCGCGGGGGGGCCGGAGATACGCAGTATTTT
TRBJ2-7 . TRBV11-2 . CASSLEPSSYEQYF TGTGCCAGCAGCTTAGAGCCGAGCTCCTACGAGCAGTACTTC
TRBJ1-5 . TRBV12-3/TRBV12-4 . CASSLGHNQPQHF TGTGCCAGCAGTTTAGGACATAATCAGCCCCAGCATTTT
TRBJ2-5 TRBD1 TRBV5-1 . CASRLWTGSMETQYF TGCGCCAGCAGATTATGGACAGGGAGTATGGAGACCCAGTACTTC
TRBJ2-7 TRBD2 TRBV5-1 . CASSNSGASYEQYF TGCGCCAGCAGTAACAGCGGGGCCTCCTACGAGCAGTACTTC
TRBJ2-7 . TRBV12-3/TRBV12-4 . CASSLFSGEKYF TGTGCCAGCAGTTTATTCTCAGGGGAGAAGTACTTC
TRBJ2-1 . TRBV3-1/TRBV3-2 . CASSQDRGGNEQFF TGTGCCAGCAGCCAAGATCGAGGGGGCAATGAGCAGTTCTTC
TRBJ1-1 . TRBV10-2 few CASRLVMNTEAFF TGCGCCAGCAGACTCGTCATGAACACTGAAGCTTTCTTT
TRBJ1-5 . TRBV3-1/TRBV3-2 . CASSQGHSNQPQHF TGTGCCAGCAGCCAAGGACATAGCAATCAGCCCCAGCATTTT
TRBJ2-7 . TRBV7-9 . CASSLSDRYEQYF TGTGCCAGCAGCTTATCGGACAGATACGAGCAGTACTTC
TRBJ2-7 TRBD2 TRBV12-3/TRBV12-4 . CASSPGLLYEQYF TGTGCCAGCAGCCCGGGACTACTCTACGAGCAGTACTTC
TRBJ2-1 TRBD2 TRBV5-1 . CASSLIPPRSGGPYNEQFF TGCGCCAGCAGCTTGATTCCCCCACGTAGCGGGGGGCCCTACAATGAGCAGTTCTTC
TRBJ2-3 TRBD2 TRBV5-4 . CASSLAFAGGAADTQYF TGTGCCAGCAGCTTGGCCTTTGCCGGGGGGGCCGCAGATACGCAGTATTTT
TRBJ2-7 . TRBV5-5 . CASSFGGSYEQYF TGTGCCAGCAGCTTTGGCGGCTCCTACGAGCAGTACTTC
TRBJ2-2 TRBD1 TRBV3-1/TRBV3-2 . CASSRTRQGASTGELFF TGTGCCAGCAGCCGAACCCGACAGGGGGCGAGCACCGGGGAGCTGTTTTTT
TRBJ1-2 . TRBV7-2 . CASSLTSRGLGGGYTF TGTGCCAGCAGCTTAACTTCGCGGGGGCTCGGGGGTGGCTACACCTTC
TRBJ1-1 TRBD1 TRBV24-1 . CATDRGLGTEAFF TGTGCCACAGACAGGGGGCTGGGGACTGAAGCTTTCTTT
TRBJ1-2 . TRBV2 . CASSELQGVGYTF TGTGCCAGCAGTGAACTACAGGGAGTTGGCTACACCTTC
TRBJ2-1 TRBD1 TRBV9 once CASSVAGTGGSNEQFF TGTGCCAGCAGCGTAGCGGGGACAGGGGGTTCGAATGAGCAGTTCTTC
TRBJ2-7 . TRBV9 . CASSVDSLGGYEQYF TGTGCCAGCAGCGTGGACAGCCTTGGGGGCTACGAGCAGTACTTC
TRBJ2-1 TRBD2 TRBV7-3 . CASSHSGGIYNEQFF TGTGCCAGCAGCCATAGCGGGGGGATCTACAATGAGCAGTTCTTC
TRBJ1-5 TRBD1 TRBV6-6 . CASSYRGQGPNQPQHF TGTGCCAGCAGTTACAGGGGACAGGGGCCGAATCAGCCCCAGCATTTT
TRBJ2-7 . TRBV18 . CASSPGHDYEQYF TGTGCCAGCTCACCGGGACACGACTACGAGCAGTACTTC
TRBJ1-5 . TRBV7-2 . CASSLARTQPQHF TGTGCCAGCAGCTTAGCGCGAACTCAGCCCCAGCATTTT
TRBJ2-3 TRBD1 TRBV27 . CASSPFTPTGASTDTQYF TGTGCCAGCAGTCCCTTTACTCCGACAGGGGCTAGCACAGATACGCAGTATTTT
TRBJ2-1 TRBD2 TRBV7-2 once CASSFRASGGNEQFF TGTGCCAGCAGCTTTCGGGCTAGCGGGGGGAATGAGCAGTTCTTC
TRBJ1-1 . TRBV3-1/TRBV3-2 . CASSQGSEAFF TGTGCCAGCAGCCAGGGCTCTGAAGCTTTCTTT
TRBJ1-4 . TRBV6-6 . CASATGGQKLFF TGTGCCAGCGCAACGGGGGGCCAAAAACTGTTTTTT
TRBJ2-5 TRBD1 TRBV5-1 . CASSMGQGVGDAGETQYF TGCGCCAGCAGCATGGGACAGGGCGTGGGTGATGCGGGAGAGACCCAGTACTTC
TRBJ1-1 . TRBV11-2 few CASSLDSRTEAFF TGTGCCAGCAGCTTAGATAGCCGGACTGAAGCTTTCTTT
TRBJ1-5 TRBD1 TRBV30 . CAWNSQGERPQHF TGTGCCTGGAACTCACAGGGGGAGCGGCCCCAGCATTTT
TRBJ1-2 . TRBV3-1/TRBV3-2 . CASSASNYGYTF TGTGCCAGCAGCGCCAGTAACTATGGCTACACCTTC
TRBJ1-1 . TRBV11-2 once CASSGGGREAFF TGTGCCAGCAGCGGGGGCGGTCGGGAAGCTTTCTTT
TRBJ1-2 TRBD1 TRBV18 . CASSLRGDRGRGSYGYTF TGTGCCAGCTCACTTAGGGGGGACAGGGGGCGCGGAAGCTATGGCTACACCTTC
TRBJ2-2 TRBD1 TRBV4-2 . CASSQAGGTGNTGELFF TGTGCCAGCAGCCAAGCTGGGGGGACAGGGAACACCGGGGAGCTGTTTTTT
TRBJ2-3 TRBD1 TRBV2 . CASRSGQRSYF TGTGCCAGCAGATCGGGACAGAGATCGTATTTT
TRBJ1-1 . TRBV6-5 . CASSYSGEWNTEAFF TGTGCCAGCAGTTACTCCGGGGAATGGAACACTGAAGCTTTCTTT
TRBJ1-2 . TRBV9 . CASSVGGALGYGYTF TGTGCCAGCAGCGTAGGTGGGGCCCTCGGCTATGGCTACACCTTC